The rows below give T cell receptor beta chains drawn from one sample of a study of blood T cell repertoires in COVID-19. TCRdb's table, derived via immunoSEQ multiplex PCR, lists solely in-frame clones and lacks some. Of over 95,000 clones in the sample, around 83% were seen once. Sequenced sample: peripheral blood. All receptors derive from a middle-aged man with acute or convalescent COVID-19. Each CDR3 is given with its conserved first and last residue. A D gene is named only where the DNA matches it firmly. Not all rows give a size; the values are once, few, many and, for expanded clones, a class.

j_gene: TRBJ1-1; abundance: once; v_gene: TRBV2; d_gene: .; CDR3aa: CASSGQANTEAFF; CDR3nt: TGTGCCAGCAGTGGACAGGCTAACACTGAAGCTTTCTTT
j_gene: TRBJ2-1; abundance: .; v_gene: TRBV3-1/TRBV3-2; d_gene: .; CDR3aa: CASTPVGTNTYNEQFF; CDR3nt: TGTGCCAGCACCCCCGTCGGGACAAACACCTACAATGAGCAGTTCTTC
j_gene: TRBJ1-2; abundance: .; v_gene: TRBV21-1; d_gene: .; CDR3aa: CASSPTDYYGYTF; CDR3nt: TGTGCCAGCAGCCCTACCGATTATTATGGCTACACCTTC
j_gene: TRBJ2-3; abundance: .; v_gene: TRBV18; d_gene: .; CDR3aa: CASSPRPGDTQYF; CDR3nt: TGTGCCAGCTCACCACGCCCGGGGGATACGCAGTATTTT
j_gene: TRBJ1-5; abundance: .; v_gene: TRBV5-1; d_gene: .; CDR3aa: CASSPDSNQPQHF; CDR3nt: TGCGCCAGCAGCCCGGACAGTAATCAGCCCCAGCATTTT
j_gene: TRBJ2-2; abundance: .; v_gene: TRBV18; d_gene: TRBD1; CDR3aa: CASSPRPGGTGELFF; CDR3nt: TGTGCCAGCTCACCACGACCAGGGGGAACCGGGGAGCTGTTTTTT
j_gene: TRBJ2-1; abundance: .; v_gene: TRBV10-2; d_gene: TRBD2; CDR3aa: CASSLGLAGANEQFF; CDR3nt: TGCGCCAGCAGCCTGGGACTAGCGGGGGCAAATGAGCAGTTCTTC
j_gene: TRBJ2-7; abundance: .; v_gene: TRBV2; d_gene: .; CDR3aa: CASSAGQYYEQYF; CDR3nt: TGTGCCAGCAGTGCCGGACAGTACTACGAGCAGTACTTC
j_gene: TRBJ2-3; abundance: .; v_gene: TRBV7-3; d_gene: TRBD2; CDR3aa: CASSLTSGGLTDTQYF; CDR3nt: TGTGCCAGCAGCCTCACAAGCGGGGGGCTCACAGATACGCAGTATTTT
j_gene: TRBJ2-7; abundance: once; v_gene: TRBV6-5; d_gene: .; CDR3aa: CASRVGLGAEQYF; CDR3nt: TGTGCCAGCAGGGTTGGACTGGGCGCGGAGCAGTACTTC
j_gene: TRBJ2-1; abundance: .; v_gene: TRBV3-1/TRBV3-2; d_gene: TRBD1; CDR3aa: CASSPTGSYNEQFF; CDR3nt: TGTGCCAGCAGCCCGACAGGGTCCTACAATGAGCAGTTCTTC
j_gene: TRBJ2-2; abundance: .; v_gene: TRBV2; d_gene: TRBD2; CDR3aa: CASSEPGLAGGSYVELFF; CDR3nt: TGTGCCAGCAGTGAACCGGGACTAGCGGGGGGGTCGTACGTGGAGCTGTTTTTT
j_gene: TRBJ1-5; abundance: .; v_gene: TRBV12-3/TRBV12-4; d_gene: .; CDR3aa: CASSTTGPQHF; CDR3nt: TGTGCCAGCAGTACGACAGGGCCCCAGCATTTT
j_gene: TRBJ2-7; abundance: few; v_gene: TRBV27; d_gene: .; CDR3aa: CASSPRGIRHEQYF; CDR3nt: TGTGCCAGCAGTCCGAGGGGGATTAGGCACGAGCAGTACTTC
j_gene: TRBJ2-7; abundance: .; v_gene: TRBV7-8; d_gene: TRBD1; CDR3aa: CASSSRDRGHEQYF; CDR3nt: TGTGCCAGCAGCTCCCGGGACAGGGGCCACGAGCAGTACTTC
j_gene: TRBJ1-6; abundance: .; v_gene: TRBV10-2; d_gene: TRBD1; CDR3aa: CASTGQGLPSPLHF; CDR3nt: TGCGCCAGCACAGGACAGGGCCTTCCTTCACCCCTCCACTTT
j_gene: TRBJ2-1; abundance: .; v_gene: TRBV20-1; d_gene: TRBD2; CDR3aa: CSAGTSLEQFF; CDR3nt: TGCAGTGCTGGGACTAGTCTTGAGCAGTTCTTC
j_gene: TRBJ1-2; abundance: .; v_gene: TRBV12-3/TRBV12-4; d_gene: TRBD1; CDR3aa: CASSPQGSYGYTF; CDR3nt: TGTGCCAGCAGCCCACAGGGGAGCTATGGCTACACCTTC
j_gene: TRBJ2-3; abundance: .; v_gene: TRBV19; d_gene: TRBD1; CDR3aa: CASTPDRQSTDTQYF; CDR3nt: TGTGCCAGTACCCCGGACAGGCAAAGCACAGATACGCAGTATTTT
j_gene: TRBJ2-1; abundance: .; v_gene: TRBV2; d_gene: TRBD1; CDR3aa: CASDRDRGNNEQFF; CDR3nt: TGTGCCAGCGACCGGGACAGGGGTAACAATGAGCAGTTCTTC
j_gene: TRBJ2-3; abundance: .; v_gene: TRBV19; d_gene: TRBD2; CDR3aa: CATMGLAASTDTQYF; CDR3nt: TGTGCCACTATGGGACTAGCGGCTAGCACAGATACGCAGTATTTT
j_gene: TRBJ1-1; abundance: .; v_gene: TRBV5-1; d_gene: .; CDR3aa: CASVRDTGWGEAFF; CDR3nt: TGCGCCTCTGTGAGGGACACAGGTTGGGGGGAAGCTTTCTTT
j_gene: TRBJ1-6; abundance: .; v_gene: TRBV7-9; d_gene: .; CDR3aa: CASSIAPWGVVANSPLHF; CDR3nt: TGTGCCAGCAGCATCGCACCGTGGGGCGTGGTGGCTAATTCACCCCTCCACTTT
j_gene: TRBJ2-4; abundance: .; v_gene: TRBV4-1; d_gene: .; CDR3aa: CASSQDRSRDGAKNIQYF; CDR3nt: TGCGCCAGCAGCCAAGATCGGAGCAGGGATGGAGCCAAAAACATTCAGTACTTC
j_gene: TRBJ1-4; abundance: .; v_gene: TRBV5-1; d_gene: TRBD1; CDR3aa: CASSRDSNEKLFF; CDR3nt: TGCGCCAGCAGCAGGGACAGTAATGAAAAACTGTTTTTT
j_gene: TRBJ1-4; abundance: .; v_gene: TRBV18; d_gene: .; CDR3aa: CASSLRREEKLFF; CDR3nt: TGTGCCAGCTCACTCCGACGGGAGGAAAAACTGTTTTTT
j_gene: TRBJ1-1; abundance: .; v_gene: TRBV12-3/TRBV12-4; d_gene: .; CDR3aa: CASTRQLNTEAFF; CDR3nt: TGTGCCAGCACACGACAGCTGAACACTGAAGCTTTCTTT